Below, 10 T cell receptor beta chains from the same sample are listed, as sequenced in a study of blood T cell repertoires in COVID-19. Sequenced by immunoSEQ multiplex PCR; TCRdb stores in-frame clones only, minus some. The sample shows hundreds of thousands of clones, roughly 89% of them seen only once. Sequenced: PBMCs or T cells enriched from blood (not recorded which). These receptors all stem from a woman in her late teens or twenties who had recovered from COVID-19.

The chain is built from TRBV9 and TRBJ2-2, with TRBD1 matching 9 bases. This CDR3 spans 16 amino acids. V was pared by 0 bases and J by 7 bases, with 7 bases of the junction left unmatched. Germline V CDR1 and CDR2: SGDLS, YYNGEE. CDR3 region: CASSVEGTGIGGELFF. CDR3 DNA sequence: TGTGCCAGCAGCGTAGAGGGGACAGGGATTGGCGGGGAGCTGTTTTTT. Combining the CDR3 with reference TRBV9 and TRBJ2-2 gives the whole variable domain DSGVTQTPKHLITATGQRVTLRCSPRSGDLSVYWYQQSLDQGLQFLIQYYNGEERAKGNILERFSAQQFPDLHSELNLSSLELGDSALYFCASSVEGTGIGGELFFGEGSRLTVL.

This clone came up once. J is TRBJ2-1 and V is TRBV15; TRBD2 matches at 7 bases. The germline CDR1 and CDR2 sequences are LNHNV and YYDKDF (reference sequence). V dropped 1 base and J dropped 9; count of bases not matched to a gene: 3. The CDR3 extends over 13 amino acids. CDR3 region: CATSRGPGGEQFF. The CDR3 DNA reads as TGTGCCACCAGCAGAGGCCCGGGGGGTGAGCAGTTCTTC. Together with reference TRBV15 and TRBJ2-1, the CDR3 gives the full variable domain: DAMVIQNPRYQVTQFGKPVTLSCSQTLNHNVMYWYQQKSSQAPKLLFHYYDKDFNNEADTPDNFQSRRPNTSFCFLDIRSPGLGDTAMYLCATSRGPGGEQFFGPGTRLTVL.

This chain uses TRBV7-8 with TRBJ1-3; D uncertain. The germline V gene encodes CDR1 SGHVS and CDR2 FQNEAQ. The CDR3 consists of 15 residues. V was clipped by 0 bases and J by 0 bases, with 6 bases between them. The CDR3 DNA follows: TGTGCCAGCAGCTTAGCGGGAGACTCTGGAAACACCATATATTTT. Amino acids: CASSLAGDSGNTIYF.

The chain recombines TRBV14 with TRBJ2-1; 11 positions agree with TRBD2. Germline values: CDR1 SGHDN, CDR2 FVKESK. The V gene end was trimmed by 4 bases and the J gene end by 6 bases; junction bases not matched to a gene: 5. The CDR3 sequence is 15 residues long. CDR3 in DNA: TGTGCCAGCAGCCCACTAGCGGGAGTAGGCAATGAGCAGTTCTTC. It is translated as CASSPLAGVGNEQFF. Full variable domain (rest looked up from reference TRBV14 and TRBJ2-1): EAGVTQFPSHSVIEKGQTVTLRCDPISGHDNLYWYRRVMGKEIKFLLHFVKESKQDESGMPNNRFLAERTGGTYSTLKVQPAELEDSGVYFCASSPLAGVGNEQFFGPGTRLTVL.

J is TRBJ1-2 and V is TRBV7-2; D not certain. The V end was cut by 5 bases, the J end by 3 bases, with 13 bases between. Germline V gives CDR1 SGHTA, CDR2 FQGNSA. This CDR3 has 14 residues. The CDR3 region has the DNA TGTGCCAGCAGCCTTCTGCGAGGAGACTATGGCTACACCTTC. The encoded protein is CASSLLRGDYGYTF.

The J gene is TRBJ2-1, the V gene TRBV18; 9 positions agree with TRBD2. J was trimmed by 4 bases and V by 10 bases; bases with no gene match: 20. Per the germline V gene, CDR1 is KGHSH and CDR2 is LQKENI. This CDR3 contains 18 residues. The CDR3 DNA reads TGTGCCACCCTTCGAGCGGGGGGCCGTACTATCCCATACAATGAGCAGTTCTTC. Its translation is CATLRAGGRTIPYNEQFF. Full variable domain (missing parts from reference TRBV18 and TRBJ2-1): NAGVMQNPRHLVRRRGQEARLRCSPMKGHSHVYWYRQLPEEGLKFMVYLQKENIIDESGMPKERFSAEFPKEGPSILRIQQVVRGDSAAYFCATLRAGGRTIPYNEQFFGPGTRLTVL.

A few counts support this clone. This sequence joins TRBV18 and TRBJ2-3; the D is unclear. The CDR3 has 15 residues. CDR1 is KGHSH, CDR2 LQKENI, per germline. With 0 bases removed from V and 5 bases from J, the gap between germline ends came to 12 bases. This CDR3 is CASSPPGLRQDTQYF. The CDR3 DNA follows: TGTGCCAGCTCACCACCGGGTTTGAGGCAAGATACGCAGTATTTT. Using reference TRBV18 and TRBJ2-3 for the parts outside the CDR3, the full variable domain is NAGVMQNPRHLVRRRGQEARLRCSPMKGHSHVYWYRQLPEEGLKFMVYLQKENIIDESGMPKERFSAEFPKEGPSILRIQQVVRGDSAAYFCASSPPGLRQDTQYFGPGTRLTVL.

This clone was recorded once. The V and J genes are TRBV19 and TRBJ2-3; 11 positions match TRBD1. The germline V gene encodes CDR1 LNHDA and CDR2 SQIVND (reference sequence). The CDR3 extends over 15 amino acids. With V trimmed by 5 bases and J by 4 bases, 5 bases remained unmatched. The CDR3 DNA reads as TGTGCCAGTAGTGTGGACAGGGGGCTGCCAGATACGCAGTATTTT. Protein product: CASSVDRGLPDTQYF.

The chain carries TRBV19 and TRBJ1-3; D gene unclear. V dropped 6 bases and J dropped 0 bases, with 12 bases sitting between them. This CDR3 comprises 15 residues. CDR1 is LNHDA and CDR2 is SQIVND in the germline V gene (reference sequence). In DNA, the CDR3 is TGTGCCAGTAGGGAGGGCCCCAACTCTGGAAACACCATATATTTT. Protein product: CASREGPNSGNTIYF.

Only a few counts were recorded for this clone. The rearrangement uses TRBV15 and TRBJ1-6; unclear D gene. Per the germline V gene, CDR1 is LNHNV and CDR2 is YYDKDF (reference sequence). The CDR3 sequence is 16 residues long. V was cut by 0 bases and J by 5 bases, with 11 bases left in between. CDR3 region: CATSRDRSDNNSPLHF. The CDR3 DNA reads TGTGCCACCAGCAGAGATCGTAGCGATAATAATTCACCCCTCCACTTT.